This TCR beta chain was sequenced during a study of blood T cell repertoires in COVID-19 (dated by TCRdb to about 2020). Regarding the complete study: Samples from collaborators originated in the United States, Italy and Spain and spanned both the acute and convalescent phases of COVID-19. The material from the prospective study consisted of cDNA or gDNA derived from T cells, B-cell-depleted T cells, or PBMCs. Where available, HLA class I and class II types were taken from metadata supplied by the sample provider and were not determined by assay-based typing. Nearly every sample came with metadata listing a de-identified subject ID, COVID-19 status, age in years and sex. The repertoires were released in a freely available public database meant as a resource for research on the immune response to SARS-CoV-2. Samples were obtained from the ongoing ImmuneRACE study (first 160 participants) and from roughly 1,300 subjects provided by 6 global collaborators. Deeply sampled blood TCRbeta repertoires from subjects exposed to, actively infected with, or recovered from COVID-19 were included in the dataset. Results and caveats for the whole study, not just this receptor: How much clinical and demographic metadata was included differed by source and by participant, and the metadata was provided uncurated.

Collaborating institutions collected whole blood in K2EDTA tubes following their own protocols. Collaborator samples were shipped for TCRbeta analysis as frozen whole blood, isolated PBMCs, or DNA extracted from either sample type. TCRbeta CDR3 regions were amplified from genomic DNA by means of the immunoSEQ Assay, a bias-controlled multiplex PCR. On the authors' methods: The number of nucleated cells in each sample was estimated by amplification of reference gene primers within the assay. To quantify the absolute abundance of each unique TCRbeta CDR3 rearrangement, sequence reads were collapsed and filtered. For each sample, productive Simpson clonality was calculated by taking the square root of Simpson's diversity index across productive rearrangements. Here the immuneACCESS table is served through TCRdb, limited to in-frame sequences with V and J called. Missing clones are a known gap in these copies; in checked studies unresolved V genes cover under half, and the rest lacks a known reason. The V and J calls and clone size are taken from that table; D and trimming were inferred from the DNA. Present in this sample are approximately 200,000 clones, approximately 83% of which were seen just once. Around 2% of the sample is taken by the ten largest.

The CDR3 runs 15 amino acids, cysteine and phenylalanine included. Only the CDR3 region is kept as DNA, spanning 45 bases read in frame from base 1. V is trimmed back by 5 bases and J by 4 bases, and the junction contains 7 bases that no gene match accounts for. Reading the germline V gene gives CDR1 MDHEN and CDR2 SYDVKM. This clone was observed a single time. This receptor's antigen is unknown. Base-call qualities are not available, and no considerably larger clone is one nucleotide away. The chain is encoded by TRBV28 joined to TRBJ1-4; TRBD1 agrees with 7 junctional bases. Sample: peripheral blood. The clonotype was recovered from an older woman with acute or convalescent COVID-19. The nucleotide sequence is given as TGTGCCAGCAGTCCAGGGGGGTCCCTTAATGAAAAACTGTTTTTT. This gives the protein CASSPGGSLNEKLFF.